These 17 T cell receptor beta chains were all obtained from the same sample, sequenced in a study of control samples from healthy donors and cancer patients. Measured with immunoSEQ multiplex PCR; TCRdb has only the in-frame clones, and not every one. Of 74,000 or so clones listed, around 91% are singletons. Input material: blood. These receptors were taken from a man between 45 and 60 years old in good health.

The genes are TRBV27 and TRBJ1-1, with D possibly being TRBD1 (5 bases). The CDR3 is 18 amino acids. Germline V gene lookup returns CDR1 MNHEY and CDR2 SMNVEV (reference sequence). With 0 bases removed from V and 1 base from J, the gap between germline ends came to 18 bases. The DNA for the CDR3 is TGTGCCAGCAGTTTATCGACCGGGGAACAAGGGGCGAACACTGAAGCTTTCTTT. Its protein is CASSLSTGEQGANTEAFF.

The CDR3 nucleotides are TGCGCCAGCAGCTCCCTCTGGGGGACTGAAGCTTTCTTT. Encoded protein: CASSSLWGTEAFF. This chain joins TRBV5-1 and TRBJ1-1, with D possibly TRBD1 on 5 matching bases. The CDR3 is 13 residues long. The V gene lost 3 bases and the J gene lost 5 bases, with 11 bases spanning the gap. Germline-derived CDR1 and CDR2 are SGHRS and YFSETQ.

The chain employs TRBV6-6 and TRBJ1-4; no clear D gene. Trimming took 0 bases from V and 1 from J, leaving 6 bases between them. The germline V gene encodes CDR1 MNHNY and CDR2 SVGAGI (reference sequence). The CDR3 covers 15 residues. CDR3 region: CASSYSKVTNEKLFF. In DNA, the CDR3 is TGTGCCAGCAGTTACTCGAAAGTAACTAATGAAAAACTGTTTTTT.

V is TRBV5-4 and J is TRBJ2-6; maybe TRBD2 (5 bases). Germline V gives CDR1 SGHNT, CDR2 YYREEE (reference sequence). This CDR3 has 13 amino acids. Trimming shortened V by 10 bases and J by 3 bases, and 11 bases separated the two germline ends. DNA for the CDR3: TGTGCCGGGTGGGAGTTTGGGGCCAACGTCCTGACTTTC. It codes for CAGWEFGANVLTF.

This chain links TRBV2 with TRBJ2-7; perhaps D is TRBD1 or TRBD2 (5 bases each). V was cut by 6 bases and J by 5 bases, with 17 bases left in between. This CDR3 region has 14 residues. Germline CDR1 reads SNHLY; CDR2 reads FYNNEI. The CDR3 nucleotides are TGTGCCAGCAGCGAGGGTGCCAGGGCCAACGAGCAGTACTTC. As protein: CASSEGARANEQYF.

V gene TRBV3-1 (or the pseudogene TRBV3-2) combines with J gene TRBJ1-6, with TRBD1 as a possible D gene (6 bases). Per germline, CDR1 LGHDT and CDR2 YNNKEL (reference sequence). V was clipped by 5 bases and J by 4 bases, with 12 bases between them. The CDR3 has 15 residues. The CDR3: CASSEKGQYNSPLHF. The CDR3 region has the DNA TGTGCCAGCAGCGAGAAAGGACAGTATAATTCACCCCTCCACTTT.

The V call is TRBV3-1 (or the pseudogene TRBV3-2), the J call TRBJ1-5, with a weak D call TRBD1 (5 bases). This CDR3 region has 16 residues. Trimming stripped 0 bases from V and 3 bases from J, with 12 bases between. CDR1 LGHDT and CDR2 YNNKEL come from the germline V gene (reference sequence). The CDR3 DNA reads as TGTGCCAGCAGCCAAGATCACAGGACATTCAATCAGCCCCAGCATTTT. This translates into CASSQDHRTFNQPQHF.

The rearrangement joins TRBV15 to TRBJ1-4; 8 bases fit TRBD1. CDR3 length: 15 residues. In germline, CDR1 is LNHNV, CDR2 YYDKDF (reference sequence). V dropped 4 bases and J dropped 7; count of bases not matched to a gene: 8. CDR3 sequence (DNA): TGTGCCACCAGCATCCGACAGGGGCTCGGTGAAAAACTGTTTTTT. It is translated as CATSIRQGLGEKLFF.

The rearrangement links TRBV20-1 to TRBJ2-5, with 8 bases lining up with TRBD1. The V segment lost 4 bases and the J segment 5 bases; nucleotides outside the gene matches: 9. From germline, CDR1 is DFQATT and CDR2 SNEGSKA (reference sequence). The CDR3 is made up of 14 amino acids. The CDR3 region is CSAIDRRGHETQYF. DNA of the CDR3: TGCAGTGCTATTGACCGCAGGGGGCATGAGACCCAGTACTTC.

The genes are TRBV2 and TRBJ2-5; the D is unclear. Germline V gene lookup returns CDR1 SNHLY and CDR2 FYNNEI. V lost 1 base and J 2 bases, leaving 5 bases between the germline ends. This CDR3 has 13 amino acids. CDR3 nucleotide sequence: TGTGCCAGCAGTGAAGAGTGGCAAGAGACCCAGTACTTC. This gives the protein CASSEEWQETQYF. The full variable domain, in which reference TRBV2 and TRBJ2-5 provide the parts outside the CDR3, is EPEVTQTPSHQVTQMGQEVILRCVPISNHLYFYWYRQILGQKVEFLVSFYNNEISEKSEIFDDQFSVERPDGSNFTLKIRSTKLEDSAMYFCASSEEWQETQYFGPGTRLLVL.

The CDR3 protein is CAWTGTGGWRTEAFF. The CDR3 DNA follows: TGTGCCTGGACCGGGACAGGGGGTTGGCGCACTGAAGCTTTCTTT. This chain connects TRBV30 to TRBJ1-1; TRBD1 matches at 11 bases. This CDR3 region has 15 residues. Germline V gene sequence: CDR1 GTSNPN, CDR2 SVGIG (reference sequence). The J segment lost 4 bases and the V segment lost 4 bases, leaving 8 bases of the junction unmatched.

The V call is TRBV5-1, the J call TRBJ2-7, with D possibly being TRBD1 or TRBD2 (5 bases each). V lost 0 bases to trimming and J lost 0 bases, with 10 bases between them. The CDR3 totals 15 residues. Germline V CDR1 and CDR2: SGHRS, YFSETQ. Here the CDR3 reads CASSLVGGSSYEQYF. CDR3 sequence (DNA): TGCGCCAGCAGCTTGGTTGGGGGAAGCTCCTACGAGCAGTACTTC.

V is TRBV4-2 and J is TRBJ2-7; D might be TRBD1 or TRBD2, each matching 6 bases. Germline-derived CDR1 and CDR2 are LGHNA and YNFKEQ. Trimming cost V 7 bases and J 1 base, with 11 bases left between them. This CDR3 comprises 13 residues. The CDR3 nucleotides read TGTGCCAGCAAGGGGGGCCGATCCTACGAGCAGTACTTC. Its translation is CASKGGRSYEQYF.

The gene calls are TRBV30 and TRBJ2-5; unclear D gene. The CDR3 length is 14 residues. The ends were cut back, 0 bases at V and 5 bases at J, with 13 bases in the middle. Germline V gene data show CDR1 as GTSNPN and CDR2 as SVGIG (reference sequence). Here the CDR3 DNA reads TGTGCCTGGAGTGTAACACGCCGTCGGGAGACCCAGTACTTC. Protein sequence: CAWSVTRRRETQYF.

This clone has only one observation. The V call is TRBV5-1, the J call TRBJ1-6; D remains unclear. CDR1 and CDR2 from the germline V gene are SGHRS and YFSETQ. This CDR3 has 14 residues. With 1 base removed from V and 7 bases from J, the gap between germline ends came to 9 bases. This CDR3 is CASSLSEGNSPLHF. CDR3 nucleotide sequence: TGCGCCAGCAGCTTGTCCGAGGGCAATTCACCCCTCCACTTT. Full variable domain (remainder filled in from reference TRBV5-1 and TRBJ1-6): KAGVTQTPRYLIKTRGQQVTLSCSPISGHRSVSWYQQTPGQGLQFLFEYFSETQRNKGNFPGRFSGRQFSNSRSEMNVSTLELGDSALYLCASSLSEGNSPLHFGNGTRLTVT.

This clone was seen a single time. The chain couples TRBV29-1 to TRBJ2-5; D uncertain. From germline, CDR1 is SQVTM and CDR2 ANQGSEA. Trimming removed 3 bases from V and 5 bases from J, with 19 bases in between. The CDR3 is 15 amino acids. For the CDR3, the DNA is TGCAGCGTTGAGTCTGACCCCTTTGGCCAGGAGACCCAGTACTTC. Translation: CSVESDPFGQETQYF. Together with reference TRBV29-1 and TRBJ2-5, the CDR3 gives the full variable domain: SAVISQKPSRDICQRGTSLTIQCQVDSQVTMMFWYRQQPGQSLTLIATANQGSEATYESGFVIDKFPISRPNLTFSTLTVSNMSPEDSSIYLCSVESDPFGQETQYFGPGTRLLVL.

The chain employs TRBV19 and TRBJ1-1; no clear D gene. Trimming cost V 4 bases and J 2 bases, with 17 bases left between them. Germline CDR1 is LNHDA and CDR2 is SQIVND (reference sequence). The CDR3 sequence is 16 residues long. CDR3 in amino acids: CASSTPTTGPNTEAFF. DNA of the CDR3: TGTGCCAGTAGTACACCGACCACCGGGCCCAACACTGAAGCTTTCTTT. Full variable domain (missing parts from reference TRBV19 and TRBJ1-1): DGGITQSPKYLFRKEGQNVTLSCEQNLNHDAMYWYRQDPGQGLRLIYYSQIVNDFQKGDIAEGYSVSREKKESFPLTVTSAQKNPTAFYLCASSTPTTGPNTEAFFGQGTRLTVV.